A selection of T cell receptor beta chains follows, all from one sample in a study of cytomegalovirus exposure and HLA in healthy donors. TCRdb keeps only in-frame clones here, not all; method: immunoSEQ multiplex PCR. The sample yields under 200,000 clones, approximately 80% seen once. The source material was PBMCs. Receptors originate from a woman in her forties or fifties in good health and CMV-seropositive. CDR3s include the opening cysteine and the closing phenylalanine or tryptophan. The D gene is left open where the match is weak. The listing skips clone size in some rows; elsewhere it reads once, few, many or a size class.

clone_size	d_call	v_call	j_call	cdr3_aa	cdr3_nt
-	-	TRBV5-1	TRBJ2-7	CASSLAADYEQYF	TGCGCCAGCAGCTTGGCGGCAGACTACGAGCAGTACTTC
few	-	TRBV5-4	TRBJ2-3	CASRLGWQGLSDTQYF	TGTGCCAGCAGGTTAGGGTGGCAGGGTCTCTCAGATACGCAGTATTTT
few	-	TRBV19	TRBJ2-6	CASSPRQRDRSSGANVLTF	TGTGCCAGTAGTCCTAGGCAGCGTGATAGGAGCTCTGGGGCCAACGTCCTGACTTTC
few	-	TRBV21-1	TRBJ2-3	CASSVRRTGGTDTQYF	TGTGCCAGCAGCGTACGTAGGACAGGGGGCACAGATACGCAGTATTTT
-	TRBD2	TRBV4-2	TRBJ2-1	CASSQYLAGGHREQFF	TGTGCCAGCAGCCAATACCTAGCGGGAGGACATAGGGAGCAGTTCTTC
-	-	TRBV4-2	TRBJ2-2	CASSQDSAGELFF	TGTGCCAGCAGCCAAGATTCGGCCGGGGAGCTGTTTTTT
-	TRBD1	TRBV29-1	TRBJ2-1	CSVARTRDRGRLHNEQFF	TGCAGCGTGGCCCGTACCAGAGACAGGGGCCGACTCCACAATGAGCAGTTCTTC
-	-	TRBV19	TRBJ2-1	CASSPTGYNEQFF	TGTGCCAGTAGTCCTACCGGTTACAATGAGCAGTTCTTC
-	TRBD2	TRBV11-2	TRBJ2-3	CASSFGRGRGGTDTQYF	TGTGCCAGCAGCTTCGGGCGGGGGCGGGGGGGCACAGATACGCAGTATTTT
-	TRBD1	TRBV10-1	TRBJ1-4	CARKGRGRANEKLFF	TGCGCCAGAAAGGGCAGGGGGCGGGCTAATGAAAAACTGTTTTTT
-	-	TRBV23-1	TRBJ2-7	CASSQSITRGREQYF	TGCGCCAGCAGTCAATCGATAACCCGGGGAAGAGAGCAGTACTTC
-	TRBD1	TRBV19	TRBJ2-1	CASSFLRGTGGSNEQFF	TGTGCCAGTAGCTTCCTTCGAGGGACAGGGGGCTCGAATGAGCAGTTCTTC
few	TRBD2	TRBV5-4	TRBJ2-7	CASSSPTGGSYEQYF	TGTGCCAGCAGCTCACCGACGGGGGGCTCCTACGAGCAGTACTTC
-	TRBD1	TRBV6-6	TRBJ2-7	CASSPTGVEQYF	TGTGCCAGCAGCCCGACAGGGGTCGAGCAGTACTTC
-	TRBD1	TRBV7-2	TRBJ1-4	CASSSSTGGGEKLFF	TGTGCCAGCAGCTCTTCGACAGGGGGAGGTGAAAAACTGTTTTTT
few	-	TRBV7-2	TRBJ1-5	CASSLHRGNQPQHF	TGTGCCAGCAGCTTACACAGGGGCAATCAGCCCCAGCATTTT
-	TRBD2	TRBV18	TRBJ2-5	CASSGGLAGEVETQYF	TGTGCCAGCTCGGGCGGACTAGCGGGAGAAGTAGAGACCCAGTACTTC
-	-	TRBV18	TRBJ1-2	CASSPSTGRYGYTF	TGTGCCAGCTCACCCTCGACAGGACGCTATGGCTACACCTTC
-	-	TRBV5-1	TRBJ2-2	CASSLGGGPRAGELFF	TGCGCCAGCAGCTTGGGCGGAGGGCCTAGGGCCGGGGAGCTGTTTTTT
-	TRBD1	TRBV7-9	TRBJ2-7	CASSPPGTGGF	TGTGCCAGCAGCCCTCCTGGGACAGGAGGCTTC
-	TRBD1	TRBV19	TRBJ2-3	CATAPGGSTDTQYF	TGTGCCACCGCACCAGGGGGATCCACAGATACGCAGTATTTT